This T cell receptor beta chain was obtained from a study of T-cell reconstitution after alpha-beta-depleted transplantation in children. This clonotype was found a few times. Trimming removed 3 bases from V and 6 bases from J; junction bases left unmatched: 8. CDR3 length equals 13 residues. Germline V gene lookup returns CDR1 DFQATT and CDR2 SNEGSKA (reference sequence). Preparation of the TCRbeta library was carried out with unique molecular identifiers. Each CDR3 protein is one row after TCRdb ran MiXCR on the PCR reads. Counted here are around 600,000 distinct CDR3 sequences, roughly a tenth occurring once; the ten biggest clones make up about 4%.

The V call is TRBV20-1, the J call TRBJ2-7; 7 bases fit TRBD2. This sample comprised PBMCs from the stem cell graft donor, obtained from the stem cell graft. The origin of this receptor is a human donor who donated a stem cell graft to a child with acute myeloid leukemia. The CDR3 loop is CSARGGTSSEQYF. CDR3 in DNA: TGCAGTGCTAGGGGGGGGACGTCGTCCGAGCAGTACTTC.